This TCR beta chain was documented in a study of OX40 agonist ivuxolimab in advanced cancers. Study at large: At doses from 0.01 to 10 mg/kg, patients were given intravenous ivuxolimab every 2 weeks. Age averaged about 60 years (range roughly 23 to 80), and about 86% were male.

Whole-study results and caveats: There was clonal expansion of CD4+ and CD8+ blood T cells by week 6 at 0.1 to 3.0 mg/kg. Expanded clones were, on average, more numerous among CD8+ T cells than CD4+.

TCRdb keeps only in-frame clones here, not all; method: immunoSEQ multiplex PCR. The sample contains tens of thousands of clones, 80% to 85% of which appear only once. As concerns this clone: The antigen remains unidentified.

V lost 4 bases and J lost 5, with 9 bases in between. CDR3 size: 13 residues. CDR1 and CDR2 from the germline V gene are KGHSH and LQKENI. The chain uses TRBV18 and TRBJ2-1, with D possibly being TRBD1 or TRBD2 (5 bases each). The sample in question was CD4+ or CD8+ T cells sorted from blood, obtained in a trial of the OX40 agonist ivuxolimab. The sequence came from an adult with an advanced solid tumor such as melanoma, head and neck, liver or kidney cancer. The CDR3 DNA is TGTGCCAGCTCACAGGGACGGAACAATGAGCAGTTCTTC. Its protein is CASSQGRNNEQFF.